This is a list of T cell receptor beta chains from one sample in a study of CD8+CD57+ T cells in acquired aplastic anemia. TCRdb called the reads again in MiXCR, with one record for every CDR3 protein. The data hold 200,000 to 250,000 distinct CDR3 sequences, with roughly 35% observed a single time. Sequencing was performed on sorted CD4+, CD8+, or CD8+CD57+ T cells (not recorded which) from PBMCs. These receptors were obtained from a human donor in good health, serving as a control. The CDR3 runs from the conserved cysteine through the conserved F or W. Size is stated for part of the rows, as once, few or many counts, or as a class when the clone is expanded.

J gene,V gene,clone size,CDR3 protein
TRBJ2-3,TRBV10-1,.,CASSESGRSDTQYF
.,TRBV2,.,CASSVAGDRRTQYF
TRBJ1-6,TRBV10-2,few,CASSESLTGGNSPLHF
TRBJ1-2,TRBV20-1,many,CSASSSGDNYGYTF
TRBJ2-3,TRBV24-1,.,CATMAAGDPDTQYF
TRBJ1-6,TRBV7-2,many,CASSLAGSGSSPLHF
TRBJ2-3,TRBV20-1,.,CSARSAGTGTTDTQCF
TRBJ1-2,TRBV7-2,.,CASSSTGYLNGYTF
TRBJ2-7,TRBV5-1,many,CASSDAGVYEQYF
TRBJ2-3,TRBV20-1,many,CSAMTSGGADTQYF
TRBJ2-7,TRBV5-4,many,CASSYGRVRSYEQYF
TRBJ2-1,TRBV19,few,CASSPFRAGEYSEQFF
TRBJ1-2,TRBV29-1,once,CSVEDVSYGYTF
TRBJ1-5,TRBV7-8,many,CASSVARTGPSNQPQHF
TRBJ2-7,TRBV6-6,.,CASSYEWWF
TRBJ1-4,TRBV20-1,once,CSARDSGQGATNEKLFF
TRBJ1-3,TRBV13,many,CASSLHRTIYF
TRBJ2-1,TRBV6-1,.,CASSQETSGYNEQFF
TRBJ1-1,TRBV12-5,few,CASGLISDRDKYTMNTEAFF
TRBJ1-2,TRBV2,many,CASRPGTENYGYTF
TRBJ1-2,TRBV15,many,CATKSNPANYGYTF
TRBJ1-3,TRBV29-1,many,CSVERGISGNTIYF
TRBJ2-7,TRBV15,.,CATSRDQQGLYEQYF
TRBJ2-1,TRBV7-9,many,CASSVDRGGGQFF